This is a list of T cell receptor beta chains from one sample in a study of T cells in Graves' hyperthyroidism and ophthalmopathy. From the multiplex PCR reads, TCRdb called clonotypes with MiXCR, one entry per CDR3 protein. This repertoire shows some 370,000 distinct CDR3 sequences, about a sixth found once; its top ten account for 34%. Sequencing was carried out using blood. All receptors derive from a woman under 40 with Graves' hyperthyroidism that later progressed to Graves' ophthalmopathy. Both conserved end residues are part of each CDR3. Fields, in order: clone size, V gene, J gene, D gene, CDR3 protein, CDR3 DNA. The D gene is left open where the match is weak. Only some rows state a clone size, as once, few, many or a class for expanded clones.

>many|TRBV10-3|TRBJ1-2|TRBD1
CATRTGPSNYGYTF
TGTGCCACCCGGACAGGGCCCTCTAACTATGGCTACACCTTC
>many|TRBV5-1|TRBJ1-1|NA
CASSLREGNTEAFF
TGCGCCAGCAGCTTGCGTGAGGGGAACACTGAAGCTTTCTTT
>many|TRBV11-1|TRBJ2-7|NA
CASSLEVSYEQYF
TGTGCCAGCAGCTTAGAGGTCTCCTACGAGCAGTACTTC
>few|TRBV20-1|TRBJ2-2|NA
CSARDVGSRGMAGELFF
TGCAGTGCTAGAGATGTTGGGTCGCGGGGTATGGCCGGGGAGCTGTTTTTT
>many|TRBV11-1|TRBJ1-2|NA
CASSSTNYGYTF
TGTGCCAGCAGCTCCACAAACTATGGCTACACCTTC
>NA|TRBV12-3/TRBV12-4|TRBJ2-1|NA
CASSLSERREQFF
TGTGCCAGCAGTTTATCGGAGAGGAGGGAGCAGTTCTTC
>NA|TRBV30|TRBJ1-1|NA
CAWRDTEAFF
TGTGCCTGGAGGGACACTGAAGCTTTCTTT
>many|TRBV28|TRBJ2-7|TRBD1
CASSGWTGSREQYF
TGTGCCAGCAGTGGTTGGACAGGGTCCCGCGAGCAGTACTTC
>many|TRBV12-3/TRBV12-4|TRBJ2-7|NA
CASSPTSYEQYF
TGTGCCAGCAGCCCTACTAGCTACGAGCAGTACTTC
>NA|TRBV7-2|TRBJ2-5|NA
CASSQTGPGETQYF
TGTGCCAGCAGCCAAACCGGGCCGGGGGAGACCCAGTACTTC
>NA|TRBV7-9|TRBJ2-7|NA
CASSYGMVEIHEQYF
TGTGCCAGCAGCTACGGGATGGTGGAAATCCACGAGCAGTACTTC
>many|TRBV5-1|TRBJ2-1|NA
CASSSPVPPYNEQFF
TGCGCCAGCAGCTCCCCCGTCCCACCATACAATGAGCAGTTCTTC
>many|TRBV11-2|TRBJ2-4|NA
CASSPDGRGIDIQYF
TGTGCCAGCAGCCCCGACGGGAGAGGGATTGACATTCAGTACTTC
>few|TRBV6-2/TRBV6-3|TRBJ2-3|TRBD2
CASRLAGPDTQYF
TGTGCCAGCAGGCTAGCGGGGCCAGATACGCAGTATTTT
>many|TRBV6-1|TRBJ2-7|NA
CASSRTDGASYEQYF
TGTGCCAGCAGCCGTACCGACGGGGCCTCCTACGAGCAGTACTTC
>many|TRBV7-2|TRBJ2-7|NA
CASSLESRVYEQYF
TGTGCCAGCAGCTTAGAGAGTCGGGTCTACGAGCAGTACTTC
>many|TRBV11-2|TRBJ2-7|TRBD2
CASSLVSSGGMGEQYF
TGTGCCAGCAGCTTAGTGTCTAGCGGGGGGATGGGCGAGCAGTACTTC
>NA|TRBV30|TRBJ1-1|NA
CGGTRHTEAFF
TGTGGGGGGACAAGACACACTGAAGCTTTCTTT
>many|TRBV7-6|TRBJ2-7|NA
CASSLEVGGLYEQYF
TGTGCCAGCAGCCTCGAGGTGGGAGGCCTCTACGAGCAGTACTTC
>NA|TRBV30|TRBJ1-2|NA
CAWSHENNYGYTF
TGTGCCTGGAGCCACGAAAATAACTATGGCTACACCTTC
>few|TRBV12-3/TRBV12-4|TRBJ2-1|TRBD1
CASTPPDRYNEQFF
TGTGCCAGCACCCCTCCGGACAGGTACAATGAGCAGTTCTTC
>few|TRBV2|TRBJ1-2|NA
CASSEAYNRYGYTF
TGTGCCAGCAGTGAAGCATATAATCGCTATGGCTACACCTTC
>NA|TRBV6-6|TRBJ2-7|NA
CATALEQYF
TGTGCCACCGCCCTCGAGCAGTACTTC
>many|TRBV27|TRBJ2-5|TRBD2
CASRLSGGQETQYF
TGTGCCAGCAGACTCTCGGGGGGCCAAGAGACCCAGTACTTC
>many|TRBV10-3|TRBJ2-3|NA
CAISEDGSTDTQYF
TGTGCCATCAGTGAGGACGGTAGCACAGATACGCAGTATTTT
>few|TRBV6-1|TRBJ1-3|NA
CASRKHTAQGNTIYF
TGTGCCAGCAGAAAACACACCGCCCAAGGAAACACCATATATTTT
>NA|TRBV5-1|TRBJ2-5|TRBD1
CASSPWDREGTQYF
TGCGCCAGCAGCCCGTGGGACAGGGAAGGGACCCAGTACTTC
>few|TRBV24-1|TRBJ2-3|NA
CATSDRGLSTSTDTQYF
TGTGCCACCAGTGATCGGGGCCTCTCGACTAGCACAGATACGCAGTATTTT
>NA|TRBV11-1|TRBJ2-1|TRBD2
CASSTSGRAYNNEQFF
TGTGCCAGCAGCACTAGCGGGAGGGCTTACAACAATGAGCAGTTCTTC
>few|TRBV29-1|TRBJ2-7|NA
CSVVDSYEQYF
TGCAGCGTTGTTGACTCCTACGAGCAGTACTTC
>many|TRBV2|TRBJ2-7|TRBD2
CASIQAGSGYEQYF
TGTGCCAGCATCCAAGCGGGGAGTGGCTACGAGCAGTACTTC
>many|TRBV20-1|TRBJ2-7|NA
CSASPRNSYGQYF
TGCAGTGCTAGTCCCAGGAACTCCTACGGGCAGTACTTC
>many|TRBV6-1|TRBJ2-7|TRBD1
CASIQEQGATYEQYF
TGTGCCAGCATCCAGGAACAGGGGGCGACCTACGAGCAGTACTTC
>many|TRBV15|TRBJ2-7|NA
CATSRLAGTLAYEQYF
TGTGCCACCAGCAGATTGGCCGGGACATTGGCCTACGAGCAGTACTTC
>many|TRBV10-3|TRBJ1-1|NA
CAISPDTLNTEAFF
TGTGCCATCAGCCCAGACACTTTGAACACTGAAGCTTTCTTT
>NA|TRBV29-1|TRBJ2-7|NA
CSVEGLNSSYKQYF
TGCAGCGTTGAAGGCCTTAATAGCTCCTACAAGCAGTACTTC
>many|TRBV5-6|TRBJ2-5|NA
CASTQGGETQYF
TGTGCCAGTACCCAGGGTGGGGAGACCCAGTACTTC
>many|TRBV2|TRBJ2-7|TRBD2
CASSVKRGTNYEQYF
TGTGCCAGCAGTGTCAAGCGGGGCACAAACTACGAGCAGTACTTC
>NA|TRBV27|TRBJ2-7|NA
CASSIAERYEQYF
TGTGCCAGCAGTATAGCGGAACGTTACGAGCAGTACTTC
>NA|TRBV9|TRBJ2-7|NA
CASSAGRFSSYEQYF
TGTGCCAGCAGCGCCGGACGGTTTAGCTCCTACGAGCAGTACTTC
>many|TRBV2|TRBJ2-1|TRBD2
CASVLAGDEQFF
TGTGCCAGCGTGCTAGCGGGAGACGAGCAGTTCTTC